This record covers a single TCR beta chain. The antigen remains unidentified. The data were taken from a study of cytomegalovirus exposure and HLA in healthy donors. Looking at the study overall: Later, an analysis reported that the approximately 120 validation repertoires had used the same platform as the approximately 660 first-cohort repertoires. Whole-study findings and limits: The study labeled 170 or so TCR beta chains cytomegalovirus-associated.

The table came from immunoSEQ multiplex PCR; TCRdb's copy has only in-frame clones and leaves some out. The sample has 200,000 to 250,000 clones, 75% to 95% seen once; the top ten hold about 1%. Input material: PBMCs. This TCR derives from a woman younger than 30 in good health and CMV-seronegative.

This CDR3 reads CASSSAGGTDTQYF. CDR3 sequence (DNA): TGTGCCAGCAGTTCGGCGGGAGGGACAGATACGCAGTATTTT. This sequence joins TRBV6-4 and TRBJ2-3, with TRBD2 identical over 9 bases. Germline values: CDR1 MRHNA, CDR2 SNTAGT. CDR3 length: 14 amino acids. J lost 3 bases, V lost 5 bases, and 3 bases had no gene match.